This T cell receptor beta chain was obtained from a study of cytomegalovirus exposure and HLA in healthy donors. Study-level results: An analysis that was carried out later associated 15,000 to 20,000 TCR beta sequences with HLA alleles at 0.05 false discovery rate. Serostatus for CMV was the only available immune exposure information.

Primers included in the PCR were 60 Vbeta and 13 Jbeta primers. The assay was immunoSEQ multiplex PCR, and TCRdb's table has in-frame clones only and misses some. The data show around 57,000 clones, more than 80% seen once. Concerning this clone: Its antigen is currently unknown.

Per the germline V gene, CDR1 is KGHSH and CDR2 is LQKENI. CDR3 length: 15 amino acids. V lost 2 bases and J lost 1, with 11 bases in between. Material: PBMCs. The chain links TRBV18 to TRBJ1-1, with D tentatively TRBD1 (6 bases). This receptor was identified in a man under 40 in good health and CMV-seropositive. CDR3 bases: TGTGCCAGCTCACCAGATCAGGACAGGAACACTGAAGCTTTCTTT. This encodes CASSPDQDRNTEAFF. The full variable domain, with the rest looked up from reference TRBV18 and TRBJ1-1, is NAGVMQNPRHLVRRRGQEARLRCSPMKGHSHVYWYRQLPEEGLKFMVYLQKENIIDESGMPKERFSAEFPKEGPSILRIQQVVRGDSAAYFCASSPDQDRNTEAFFGQGTRLTVV.